The present T cell receptor beta chain was sequenced within a study of CD8 T cells in ankylosing spondylitis. Scientists made TCR beta libraries using quantitative 5'-RACE with molecular barcodes. MiXCR, run by TCRdb on the 5' RACE reads, gives a single entry per CDR3 protein. The data contain some 220,000 distinct CDR3 sequences, 7.5% to 9.5% of them singletons. This clonotype occurred many times. Antigen: not known. The V gene lost 7 bases and the J gene lost 6 bases, with 12 bases spanning the gap. CDR1 is MNHEY and CDR2 is SMNVEV in the germline V gene (reference sequence). The CDR3 is 12 amino acids. General study points: Ankylosing spondylitis blood seemed to carry a telltale TCR beta motif made of eight highly homologous variants. As reported, disease-linked clones showed significant enrichment in matched ankylosing spondylitis synovial fluid. Prior literature has documented some motif variants in synovial fluid and blood from reactive arthritis.

Sequenced sample: blood, either unsorted or a sorted T cell fraction (not recorded which). The genes are TRBV27 and TRBJ1-2, with no clear D. This clonotype was obtained from a female donor with ankylosing spondylitis or in good health (not recorded which). The chain's CDR3 is CASKKGMHGYTF. The CDR3 DNA reads TGTGCCAGCAAAAAGGGAATGCATGGCTACACCTTC.